The present TCR beta chain was sequenced within a study of beta chain features in type 1 diabetes. Expressed TCRB transcripts were sequenced because the entire RNA isolate underwent reverse transcription. Profiled with immunoSEQ multiplex PCR; TCRdb holds only in-frame clones, not every one. Here the sample spans fewer than 200,000 clones, around 8% being singletons. Over 95% purity was reached by all sorted populations. There are 13 residues in the CDR3. The V gene's germline CDR1 is SGDLS and CDR2 YYNGEE. Trimming pared 3 bases from V and 2 bases from J, leaving 9 bases between. Many counts were recorded for this clone.

The specimen sequenced was central memory CD4+ T cells from blood. The sequence derives from a man in his late teens or twenties in good health. This rearrangement joins TRBV9 to TRBJ2-7; maybe TRBD2 (6 bases). This CDR3 is CASSAGLAYEQYF. Written as DNA, the CDR3 is TGTGCCAGCAGCGCGGGACTGGCCTACGAGCAGTACTTC.